This section outlines one T cell receptor (beta chain) sequence together with its context. Germline assignment: CDR1 SGDLS and CDR2 YYNGEE. The V segment lost 2 bases and the J segment 1 base; nucleotides outside the gene matches: 7. CDR3 length equals 18 residues. The data were obtained in a study of blood T cell repertoires in COVID-19. Residents of around 24 US areas, aged about 18 to 100 years, made up the participants. Cohort allocation depended upon clinical history that participants reported. All recovered Cohort 3 donors got two negative PCRs, got clearance, or saw symptom resolution. Original processing methods: Amplifying reference gene primers gave estimates of nucleated cell counts. Sequenced by immunoSEQ multiplex PCR; TCRdb stores in-frame clones only, minus some. V and J calls and clone size follow that table, whereas D and trimming were derived from the DNA. In the table there are around 200,000 clones, roughly 77% of which are singletons.

The receptor's source is a man aged 35 to 55 who had recovered from COVID-19. Sequenced input: PBMCs or T cells enriched from blood (not recorded which). The V call is TRBV9, the J call TRBJ2-1; 12 bases line up with TRBD2. CDR3 DNA: TGTGCCAGCAGCGTGCCTAGCGGGAGGGCCGTTTCCTACAATGAGCAGTTCTTC. Protein sequence: CASSVPSGRAVSYNEQFF.